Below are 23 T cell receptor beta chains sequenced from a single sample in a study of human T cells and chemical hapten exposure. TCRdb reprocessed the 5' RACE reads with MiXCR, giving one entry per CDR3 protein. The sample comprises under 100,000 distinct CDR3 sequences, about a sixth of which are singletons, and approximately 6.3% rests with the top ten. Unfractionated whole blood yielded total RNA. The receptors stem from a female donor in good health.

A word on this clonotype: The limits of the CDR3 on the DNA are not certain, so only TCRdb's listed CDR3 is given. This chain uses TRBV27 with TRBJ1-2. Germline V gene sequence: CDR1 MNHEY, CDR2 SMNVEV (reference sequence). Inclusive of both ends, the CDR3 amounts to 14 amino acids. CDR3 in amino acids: CASSSSTGSYGYTF.

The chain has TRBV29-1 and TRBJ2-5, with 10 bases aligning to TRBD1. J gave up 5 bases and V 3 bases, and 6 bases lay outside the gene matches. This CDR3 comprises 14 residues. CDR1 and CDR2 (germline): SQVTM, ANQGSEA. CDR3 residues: CSVDLDRGTETQYF. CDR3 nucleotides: TGCAGCGTTGATCTGGACAGGGGGACGGAGACCCAGTACTTC.

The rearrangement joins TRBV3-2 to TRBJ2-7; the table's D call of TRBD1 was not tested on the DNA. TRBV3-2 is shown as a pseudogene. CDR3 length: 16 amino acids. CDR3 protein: CASSQDHGRGRYEQYF. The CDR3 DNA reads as TGTGCCAGCAGCCAAGATCATGGCAGGGGGCGATACGAGCAGTACTTC.

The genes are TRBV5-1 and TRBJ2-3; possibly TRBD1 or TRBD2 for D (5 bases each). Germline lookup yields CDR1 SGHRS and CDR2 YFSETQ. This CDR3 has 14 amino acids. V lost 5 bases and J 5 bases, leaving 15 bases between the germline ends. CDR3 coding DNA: TGCGCCAGCAGTCGGGGAGAGGGGATAGATACGCAGTATTTT. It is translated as CASSRGEGIDTQYF.

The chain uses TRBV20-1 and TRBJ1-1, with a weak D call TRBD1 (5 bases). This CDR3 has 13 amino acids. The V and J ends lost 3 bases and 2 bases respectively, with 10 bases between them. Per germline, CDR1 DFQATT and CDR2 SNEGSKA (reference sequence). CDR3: CSASGDSNTEAFF. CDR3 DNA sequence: TGCAGTGCTAGCGGTGACAGTAACACTGAAGCTTTCTTT.

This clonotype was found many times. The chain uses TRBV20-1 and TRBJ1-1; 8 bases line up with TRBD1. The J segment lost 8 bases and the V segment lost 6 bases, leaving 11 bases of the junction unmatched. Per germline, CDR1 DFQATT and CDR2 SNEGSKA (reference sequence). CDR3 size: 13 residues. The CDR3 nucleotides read TGCAGTGCAAGGACAGGGCGTGGAGGGGAAGCTTTCTTT. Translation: CSARTGRGGEAFF.

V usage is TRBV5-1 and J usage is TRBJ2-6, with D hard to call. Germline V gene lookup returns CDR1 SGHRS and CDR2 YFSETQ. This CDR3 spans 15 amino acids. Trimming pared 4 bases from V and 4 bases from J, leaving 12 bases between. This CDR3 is CASSPTSSGANVLTF. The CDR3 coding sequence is TGCGCCAGCAGCCCGACATCTTCCGGGGCCAACGTCCTGACTTTC.

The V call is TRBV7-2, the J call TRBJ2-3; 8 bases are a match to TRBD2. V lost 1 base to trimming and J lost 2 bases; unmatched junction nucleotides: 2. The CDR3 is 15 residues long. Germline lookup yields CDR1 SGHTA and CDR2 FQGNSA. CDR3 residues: CASSLGLAYTDTQYF. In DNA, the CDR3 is TGTGCCAGCAGCTTAGGACTAGCGTACACAGATACGCAGTATTTT. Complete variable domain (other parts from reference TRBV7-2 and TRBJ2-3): GAGVSQSPSNKVTEKGKDVELRCDPISGHTALYWYRQSLGQGLEFLIYFQGNSAPDKSGLPSDRFSAERTGGSVSTLTIQRTQQEDSAVYLCASSLGLAYTDTQYFGPGTRLTVL.

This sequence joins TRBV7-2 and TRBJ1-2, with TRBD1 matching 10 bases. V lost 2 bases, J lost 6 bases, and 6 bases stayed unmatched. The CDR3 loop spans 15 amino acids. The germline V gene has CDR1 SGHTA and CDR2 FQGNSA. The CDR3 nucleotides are TGTGCCAGCAGCTTACTGACAGGGGGCGCGGATGGCTACACCTTC. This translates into CASSLLTGGADGYTF. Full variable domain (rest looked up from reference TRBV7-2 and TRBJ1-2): GAGVSQSPSNKVTEKGKDVELRCDPISGHTALYWYRQSLGQGLEFLIYFQGNSAPDKSGLPSDRFSAERTGGSVSTLTIQRTQQEDSAVYLCASSLLTGGADGYTFGSGTRLTVV.

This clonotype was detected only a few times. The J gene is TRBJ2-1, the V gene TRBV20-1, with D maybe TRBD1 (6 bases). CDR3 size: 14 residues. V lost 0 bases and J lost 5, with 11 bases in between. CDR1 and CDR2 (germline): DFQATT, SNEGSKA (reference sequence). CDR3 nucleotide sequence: TGCAGTGCTAGAGACCCTTACAGGGACAATGAGCAGTTCTTC. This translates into CSARDPYRDNEQFF.

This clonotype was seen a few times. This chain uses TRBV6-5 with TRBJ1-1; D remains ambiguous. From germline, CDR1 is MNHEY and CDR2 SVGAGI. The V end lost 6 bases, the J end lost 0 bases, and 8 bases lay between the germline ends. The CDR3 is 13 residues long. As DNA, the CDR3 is TGTGCCAGCAGGTCCCACCTGAACACTGAAGCTTTCTTT. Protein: CASRSHLNTEAFF.

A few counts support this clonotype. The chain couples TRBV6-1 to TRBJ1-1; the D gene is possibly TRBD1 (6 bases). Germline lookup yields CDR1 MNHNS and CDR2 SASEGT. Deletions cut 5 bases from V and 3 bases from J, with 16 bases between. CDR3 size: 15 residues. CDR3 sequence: CASSTQEQGHTEAFF. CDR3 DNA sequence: TGTGCCAGCAGTACCCAAGAACAGGGTCACACTGAAGCTTTCTTT.

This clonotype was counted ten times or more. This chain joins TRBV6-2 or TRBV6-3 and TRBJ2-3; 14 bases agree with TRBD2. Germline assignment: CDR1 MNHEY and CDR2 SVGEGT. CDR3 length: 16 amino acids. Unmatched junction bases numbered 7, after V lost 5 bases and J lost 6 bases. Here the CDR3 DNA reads TGTGCCAGCAGTGCCGGACTAGCGGGGGGTGCGGATACGCAGTATTTT. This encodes CASSAGLAGGADTQYF.

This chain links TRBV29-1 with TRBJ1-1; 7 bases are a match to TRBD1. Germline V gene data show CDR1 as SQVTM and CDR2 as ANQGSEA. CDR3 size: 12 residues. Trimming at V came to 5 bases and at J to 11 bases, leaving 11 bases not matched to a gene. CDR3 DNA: TGCAGCGTTTCCAGGGGGGATGAAAAGGCTTTCTTT. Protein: CSVSRGDEKAFF.

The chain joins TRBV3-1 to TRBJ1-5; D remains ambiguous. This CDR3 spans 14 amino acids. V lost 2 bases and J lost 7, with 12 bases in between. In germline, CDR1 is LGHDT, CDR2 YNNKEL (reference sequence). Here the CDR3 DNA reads TGTGCCAGCAGCCAACCGGGCCAGCGACAGCCCCAGCATTTT. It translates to CASSQPGQRQPQHF.

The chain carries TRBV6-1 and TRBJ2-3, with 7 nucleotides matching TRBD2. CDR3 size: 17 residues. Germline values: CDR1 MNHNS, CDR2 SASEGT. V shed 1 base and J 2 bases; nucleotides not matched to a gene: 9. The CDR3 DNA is TGTGCCAGCAGTGAAGTACAGAGAGCGGGATCCACAGATACGCAGTATTTT. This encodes CASSEVQRAGSTDTQYF.

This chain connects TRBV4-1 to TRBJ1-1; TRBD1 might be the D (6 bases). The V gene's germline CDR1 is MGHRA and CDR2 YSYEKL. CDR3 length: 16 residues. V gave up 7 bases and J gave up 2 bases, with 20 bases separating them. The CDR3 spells CASKEGDKGGNTEAFF. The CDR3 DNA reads TGCGCCAGCAAAGAGGGGGACAAAGGGGGTAACACTGAAGCTTTCTTT.

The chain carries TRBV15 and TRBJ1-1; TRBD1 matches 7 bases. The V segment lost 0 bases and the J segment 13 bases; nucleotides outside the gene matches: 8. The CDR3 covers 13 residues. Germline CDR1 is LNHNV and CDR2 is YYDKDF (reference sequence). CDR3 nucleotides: TGTGCCACCAGCAGAGATGCTATCCAGGGGGTTTTCTTT. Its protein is CATSRDAIQGVFF.

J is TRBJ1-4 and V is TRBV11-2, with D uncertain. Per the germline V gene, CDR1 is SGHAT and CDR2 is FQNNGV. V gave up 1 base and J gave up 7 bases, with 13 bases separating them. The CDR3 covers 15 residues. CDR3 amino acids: CASSLVRANVEKLFF. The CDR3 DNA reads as TGTGCCAGCAGCTTAGTGAGGGCCAATGTTGAAAAACTGTTTTTT.

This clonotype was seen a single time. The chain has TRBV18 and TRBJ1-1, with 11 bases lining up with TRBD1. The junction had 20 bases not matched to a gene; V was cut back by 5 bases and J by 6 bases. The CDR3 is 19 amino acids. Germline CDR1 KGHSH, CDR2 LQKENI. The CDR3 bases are TGTGCCAGCTCATCGTTGAGTCCGGGCCTTGGGGACAGGGGGTCTGAAGCTTTCTTT. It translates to CASSSLSPGLGDRGSEAFF.

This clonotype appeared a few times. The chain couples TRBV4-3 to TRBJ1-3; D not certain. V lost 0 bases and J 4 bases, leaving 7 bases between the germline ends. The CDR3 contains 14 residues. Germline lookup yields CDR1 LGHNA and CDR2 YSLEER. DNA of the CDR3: TGCGCCAGCAGCCAAGATCTGTGGGGAAACACCATATATTTT. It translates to CASSQDLWGNTIYF.

The CDR3 sequence: CSARVGASDTEAFF. Here the CDR3 DNA reads TGCAGTGCTAGAGTCGGGGCAAGTGACACTGAAGCTTTCTTT. This sequence joins TRBV20-1 and TRBJ1-1; D might be TRBD1 (5 bases). Germline CDR1 and CDR2: DFQATT and SNEGSKA (reference sequence). Deletions cut 1 base from V and 3 bases from J, with 12 bases between. There are 14 residues in the CDR3.

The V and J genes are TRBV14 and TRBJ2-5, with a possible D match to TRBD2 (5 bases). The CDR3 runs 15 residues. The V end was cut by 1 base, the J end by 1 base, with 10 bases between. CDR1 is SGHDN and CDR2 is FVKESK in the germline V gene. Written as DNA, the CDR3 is TGTGCCAGCAGCCAAGGAGGGCTCGGCCAAGAGACCCAGTACTTC. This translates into CASSQGGLGQETQYF.